This T cell receptor (beta chain) was recorded in a study of T cell responses to AZD1222 COVID-19 vaccine. Some clones are missing from TCRdb's copy, which holds only in-frame ones; the method was immunoSEQ multiplex PCR. Of 66,000 or so clones in the sample, 79% were seen once. V was pared by 0 bases and J by 3 bases, with 4 bases of the junction left unmatched. The CDR3 is 15 residues long. CDR1 and CDR2 from the germline V gene are SGHKS and YYEKEE (reference sequence). The study, taken as a whole, reports: There were mostly white British donors and more females than males, and clonal diversity was possibly underestimated. Repertoires were obtained solely post-peak T cell response. With dominance at 160-218 and 743-854, vaccine-associated CD4 TCRs spanned spike. Spike-specific TCR breadth rose after two AZD1222 doses, and depth rose as well.

Worth noting for this clone: Its antigen is currently unknown.

This clonotype was obtained from an adult in good health. The chain recombines TRBV5-5 with TRBJ2-3; TRBD2 agrees at 7 bases. The sequenced sample was peripheral blood, obtained on day 0 of MenACWY control vaccination. The CDR3: CASSLDWGGTDTQYF. The CDR3 DNA sequence: TGTGCCAGCAGCTTGGACTGGGGGGGGACAGATACGCAGTATTTT.